The 20 T cell receptor beta chains reported below all come from one sample, sequenced in a study of blood T cells in healthy people across ages. Using a J-beta primer mix together with a sample-barcoded 5' primer, a second PCR was run for roughly 7 to 11 cycles. TCRdb re-called the 5' RACE reads with MiXCR, one entry per CDR3 protein. Of some 900,000 distinct CDR3 sequences in the sample, around 48% are singletons; the top ten hold around an eighth. Sequencing input: blood. The receptor source for this set is a man aged 25 to 40 in good health.

V is TRBV9 and J is TRBJ1-2; TRBD1 might be the D (5 bases). This CDR3 has 13 amino acids. The germline V gene encodes CDR1 SGDLS and CDR2 YYNGEE. Trimming cost V 6 bases and J 6 bases, with 15 bases left between them. CDR3 nucleotide sequence: TGTGCCAGCAATTATGGAGGGGTGGATGGCTACACCTTC. This codes for CASNYGGVDGYTF. Full variable domain (rest looked up from reference TRBV9 and TRBJ1-2): DSGVTQTPKHLITATGQRVTLRCSPRSGDLSVYWYQQSLDQGLQFLIQYYNGEERAKGNILERFSAQQFPDLHSELNLSSLELGDSALYFCASNYGGVDGYTFGSGTRLTVV.

The chain joins TRBV5-1 to TRBJ1-2; possibly TRBD1 for D (5 bases). The ends were cut back, 7 bases at V and 3 bases at J, with 10 bases in the middle. This CDR3 spans 12 amino acids. CDR1 and CDR2 from the germline V gene are SGHRS and YFSETQ. The CDR3 loop reads CASSREDYGYTF. The CDR3 DNA reads as TGCGCCAGCTCCAGGGAAGACTATGGCTACACCTTC.

The genes are TRBV6-1 and TRBJ2-1; 10 nucleotides agree with TRBD2. This CDR3 has 18 amino acids. The V gene's germline CDR1 is MNHNS and CDR2 SASEGT. With V trimmed by 6 bases and J by 0 bases, 11 bases remained unmatched. The DNA for the CDR3 is TGTGCCAGCAGCCCCGGCAATAGCGGGGGGTACTCCTACAATGAGCAGTTCTTC. It encodes CASSPGNSGGYSYNEQFF.

V usage is TRBV15 and J usage is TRBJ1-5; D may be TRBD1 (6 bases). Germline V lookup: CDR1 LNHNV, CDR2 YYDKDF (reference sequence). The CDR3 is 16 residues long. V lost 0 bases, J lost 2 bases, and 11 bases lay in between. CDR3 DNA: TGTGCCACCAGCAGAGAAACAGGGCGAGGCAATCAGCCCCAGCATTTT. Residues: CATSRETGRGNQPQHF. The entire variable domain, with the rest obtained from reference TRBV15 and TRBJ1-5, is as follows: DAMVIQNPRYQVTQFGKPVTLSCSQTLNHNVMYWYQQKSSQAPKLLFHYYDKDFNNEADTPDNFQSRRPNTSFCFLDIRSPGLGDTAMYLCATSRETGRGNQPQHFGDGTRLSIL.

This chain connects TRBV29-1 to TRBJ1-1; unclear D gene. CDR3 size: 12 residues. CDR1 and CDR2 (germline): SQVTM, ANQGSEA. The V end lost 7 bases, the J end lost 2 bases, and 11 bases lay between the germline ends. Here the CDR3 reads CSAEGLNTEAFF. DNA of the CDR3: TGCAGCGCAGAAGGCCTCAACACTGAAGCTTTCTTT.

The V and J genes are TRBV2 and TRBJ2-1; TRBD2 aligns across 8 bases. The CDR3 loop spans 15 amino acids. V trimming: 2 bases; J trimming: 6 bases; junction bases outside the gene matches: 6. CDR1 and CDR2 (germline): SNHLY, FYNNEI. CDR3 protein: CASSETGGPGNEQFF. In DNA, the CDR3 is TGTGCCAGCAGTGAAACGGGGGGGCCAGGCAATGAGCAGTTCTTC.

There are a few counts of this clonotype. The chain uses TRBV27 and TRBJ2-7; possible D gene TRBD1, 5 bases. Trimming removed 5 bases at V and 0 bases at J, with 20 bases between. This CDR3 spans 17 amino acids. Germline V gene sequence: CDR1 MNHEY, CDR2 SMNVEV (reference sequence). The chain's CDR3 is CASSPTGFGPSSYEQYF. The CDR3 DNA reads as TGTGCCAGCAGTCCTACAGGATTTGGGCCTAGCTCCTACGAGCAGTACTTC.

The chain employs TRBV14 and TRBJ2-7, with unresolved D. The CDR3 runs to 14 residues. V lost 2 bases to trimming and J lost 4 bases, with 12 bases between them. Germline CDR1 SGHDN, CDR2 FVKESK. The CDR3 DNA reads as TGTGCCAGCAGCCAACCGCAACTTTCATACGAGCAGTACTTC. It specifies CASSQPQLSYEQYF.

This clonotype has more than one count but fewer than ten. The chain is built from TRBV20-1 and TRBJ1-2; D gene ambiguous. The ends were cut back, 4 bases at V and 1 base at J, with 10 bases in the middle. CDR3 length equals 13 residues. Looked up from germline, CDR1 is DFQATT and CDR2 is SNEGSKA (reference sequence). The CDR3 is CSATADFNYGYTF. Here the CDR3 DNA reads TGCAGTGCTACCGCCGACTTTAACTATGGCTACACCTTC.

V and J are TRBV5-6 and TRBJ1-2; perhaps TRBD1 as D (5 bases). V lost 1 base and J 3 bases, leaving 13 bases between the germline ends. Germline V gene sequence: CDR1 SGHDT, CDR2 YYEEEE. This CDR3 comprises 15 residues. Here the CDR3 reads CASSLRQGADYGYTF. CDR3 nucleotides: TGTGCCAGCAGCTTGCGGCAGGGCGCGGACTATGGCTACACCTTC.

The chain combines TRBV7-8 with TRBJ2-5; D tentatively reads TRBD1 or TRBD2 (5 bases each). Trimming cost V 5 bases and J 13 bases, with 20 bases left between them. Looked up from germline, CDR1 is SGHVS and CDR2 is FQNEAQ. The CDR3 extends over 13 amino acids. The CDR3 bases are TGTGCCAGCAGCACGGGGCTCAACTACGAGCTGTACTTC. Translating gives CASSTGLNYELYF.

This chain connects TRBV20-1 to TRBJ2-5, with 8 nucleotides matching TRBD1. V was pared by 6 bases and J by 4 bases, with 7 bases of the junction left unmatched. CDR3 length: 13 amino acids. Germline V gives CDR1 DFQATT, CDR2 SNEGSKA (reference sequence). CDR3 DNA: TGCAGTGCCCAAGGACAGGGTCGAGAGACCCAGTACTTC. This codes for CSAQGQGRETQYF.

The chain uses TRBV7-9 and TRBJ1-6; D is unresolved. Germline lookup yields CDR1 SEHNR and CDR2 FQNEAQ (reference sequence). This CDR3 has 15 amino acids. The V end was cut by 5 bases, the J end by 7 bases, with 15 bases between. The CDR3, as DNA: TGTGCCAGCAGCGCAACGGAGGTTCGGAATTCACCCCTCCACTTT. Protein product: CASSATEVRNSPLHF. The whole variable domain, remainder taken from reference TRBV7-9 and TRBJ1-6, is DTGVSQNPRHKITKRGQNVTFRCDPISEHNRLYWYRQTLGQGPEFLTYFQNEAQLEKSRLLSDRFSAERPKGSFSTLEIQRTEQGDSAMYLCASSATEVRNSPLHFGNGTRLTVT.

The chain combines TRBV6-5 with TRBJ1-1; D gene ambiguous. Germline CDR1 MNHEY, CDR2 SVGAGI. This CDR3 has 16 amino acids. The V gene lost 2 bases and the J gene lost 4 bases, with 17 bases spanning the gap. The chain's CDR3 is CASSYGGGRSSTEAFF. The CDR3, as DNA: TGTGCCAGCAGTTACGGAGGCGGGCGGTCGAGCACTGAAGCTTTCTTT.

This clonotype has a count of ten or more. This rearrangement joins TRBV29-1 to TRBJ1-2, with a weak D call TRBD1 (5 bases). Per germline, CDR1 SQVTM and CDR2 ANQGSEA. With 7 bases removed from V and 6 bases from J, the gap between germline ends came to 18 bases. This CDR3 contains 13 residues. This CDR3 is CSAGPQGLHGYTF. CDR3 bases: TGCAGCGCGGGACCTCAGGGTTTACATGGCTACACCTTC.

The chain combines TRBV7-2 with TRBJ2-3, with 8 bases aligning to TRBD2. This CDR3 is 17 amino acids long. Germline lookup yields CDR1 SGHTA and CDR2 FQGNSA. J was trimmed by 1 base and V by 5 bases; bases with no gene match: 11. The CDR3, as DNA: TGTGCCAGCAGCCAGGCCTGGACAGCGGGGGGCACAGATACGCAGTATTTT. As protein: CASSQAWTAGGTDTQYF.

This chain connects TRBV27 to TRBJ1-2; D ambiguous. Germline loops: CDR1 MNHEY, CDR2 SMNVEV (reference sequence). This CDR3 region has 13 residues. Trimming removed 0 bases at V and 7 bases at J, with 9 bases between. Here the CDR3 reads CASSLSGGLGYTF. CDR3 bases: TGTGCCAGCAGTTTATCTGGCGGGCTTGGCTACACCTTC.

This clonotype was detected only a few times. The CDR3 reads CASSESPPSGASTDTQYF. The CDR3 DNA sequence: TGTGCCAGCAGTGAAAGCCCGCCTAGCGGGGCTAGCACAGATACGCAGTATTTT. The rearrangement uses TRBV6-1 and TRBJ2-3; 9 nucleotides align to TRBD2. The germline V gene encodes CDR1 MNHNS and CDR2 SASEGT. The CDR3 contains 18 residues. The junction had 9 bases not matched to a gene; V was cut back by 2 bases and J by 0 bases.

This clonotype has only a few counts. The chain links TRBV11-1 to TRBJ2-1; D may correspond to TRBD1 or TRBD2 (5 bases each). Germline assignment: CDR1 SGHAT and CDR2 FQDESV (reference sequence). The CDR3 runs to 16 residues. V was trimmed by 1 base and J by 0 bases, leaving 10 bases between them. The CDR3 DNA is TGTGCCAGCAGCTTAGGGGACGTAAGCTCCTACAATGAGCAGTTCTTC. Translating gives CASSLGDVSSYNEQFF.

In this sample, this clonotype turned up a few times. The chain employs TRBV25-1 and TRBJ2-5; D unclear. V dropped 8 bases and J dropped 1 base, with 11 bases sitting between them. This CDR3 contains 13 residues. The V gene's germline CDR1 is MGHDK and CDR2 SYGVNS. CDR3 nucleotides: TGTGCCAGCGTTGGACGGTTCCAAGAGACCCAGTACTTC. This encodes CASVGRFQETQYF.